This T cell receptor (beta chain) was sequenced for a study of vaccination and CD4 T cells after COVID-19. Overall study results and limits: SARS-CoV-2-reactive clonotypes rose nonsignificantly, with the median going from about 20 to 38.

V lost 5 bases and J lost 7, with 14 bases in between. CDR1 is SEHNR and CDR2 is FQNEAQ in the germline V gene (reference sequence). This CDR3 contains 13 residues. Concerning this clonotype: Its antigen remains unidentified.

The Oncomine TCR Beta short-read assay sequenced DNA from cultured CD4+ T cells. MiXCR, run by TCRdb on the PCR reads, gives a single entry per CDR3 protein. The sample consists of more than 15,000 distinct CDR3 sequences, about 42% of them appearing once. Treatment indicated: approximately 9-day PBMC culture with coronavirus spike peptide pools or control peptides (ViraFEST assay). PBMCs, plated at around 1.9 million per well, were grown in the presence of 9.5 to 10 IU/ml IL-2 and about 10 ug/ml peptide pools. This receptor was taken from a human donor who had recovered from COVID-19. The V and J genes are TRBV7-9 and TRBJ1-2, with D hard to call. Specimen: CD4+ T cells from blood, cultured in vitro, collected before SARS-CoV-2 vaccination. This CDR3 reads CASSDLLNGGYTF. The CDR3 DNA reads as TGTGCCAGCAGCGACTTGCTTAACGGTGGCTACACCTTC.